The present T cell receptor beta chain was sequenced within a study of pediatric ulcerative colitis. General study findings and limits: Substantially fewer templates came from a couple of patients' blood samples. Ulcerative colitis patients shared more blood-rectal clones than controls.

Rectal tissue came from one to two pinch biopsies taken at colonoscopy. Sequencing was at survey level. Generated by immunoSEQ multiplex PCR, the TCRdb table keeps only in-frame clones and is missing some. This sample yields some 37,000 clones, of which around three quarters are seen a single time; about 0.7% belongs to the top ten. The length of the CDR3 is 12 residues. Trimming cost V 2 bases and J 5 bases, with 4 bases left between them. CDR1 and CDR2 from the germline V gene are ENHRY and SYGVKD. As for this clone: What it binds is not known.

Sequencing was performed on gut tissue. The chain recombines TRBV10-3 with TRBJ2-1; D is unclear. The TCR was taken from a boy between 10 and 17 years old with moderate ulcerative colitis. CDR3 DNA: TGTGCCATCAGTGAGCACGACAATGAGCAGTTCTTC. Protein product: CAISEHDNEQFF.